Below are 26 T cell receptor beta chains sequenced from a single sample in a study of blood T cell repertoires in COVID-19. The table came from immunoSEQ multiplex PCR; TCRdb's copy has only in-frame clones and leaves some out. The sample holds around 140,000 clones, nearly 70% seen once. The specimen was peripheral blood. The receptors here all came from a woman aged 65 to 85 with acute or convalescent COVID-19.

Notes on this clone: Other DNA sequences of this sample code for an identical CDR3. The chain combines TRBV11-2 with TRBJ2-7; a weak D match, TRBD1 (6 bases). Germline V gene data show CDR1 as SGHAT and CDR2 as FQNNGV. CDR3 length: 14 residues. Trimming shortened V by 5 bases and J by 1 base, and 12 bases separated the two germline ends. The CDR3 nucleotides read TGTGCCAGCAGCCCGGGACAACTATCCTACGAGCAGTACTTC. This translates into CASSPGQLSYEQYF.

This chain links TRBV10-2 with TRBJ1-4, with 10 bases identical to TRBD1. The CDR3 length is 15 residues. Germline V gives CDR1 WSHSY, CDR2 SAAADI. With 3 bases clipped from V and 5 bases from J, the junction kept 3 bases outside the gene matches. CDR3 bases: TGCGCCAGCAGTGATCGGACAGGGGGGAATGAAAAACTGTTTTTT. Residues: CASSDRTGGNEKLFF.

The chain employs TRBV11-2 and TRBJ1-2; D is unclear. The germline V gene has CDR1 SGHAT and CDR2 FQNNGV. The CDR3 runs to 17 residues. V was clipped by 0 bases and J by 1 base, with 15 bases between them. For the CDR3, the DNA is TGTGCCAGCAGCTTAGATCTTTGGCAGTCCCATAACTATGGCTACACCTTC. Encoded protein: CASSLDLWQSHNYGYTF.

This clone has more than one count but fewer than ten. V is TRBV24-1 and J is TRBJ1-5; 7 nucleotides agree with TRBD1. This CDR3 comprises 13 residues. Unmatched junction bases numbered 6, after V lost 9 bases and J lost 5 bases. Germline V lookup: CDR1 KGHDR, CDR2 SFDVKD. This CDR3 reads CATRQGWHQPQHF. CDR3 in DNA: TGTGCCACCCGACAGGGTTGGCATCAGCCCCAGCATTTT.

This sequence joins TRBV9 and TRBJ2-3; TRBD1 aligns across 8 bases. The CDR3 totals 14 residues. Unmatched junction bases numbered 1, after V lost 4 bases and J lost 0 bases. Germline CDR1 is SGDLS and CDR2 is YYNGEE. This CDR3 reads CASSRTGSTDTQYF. Written as DNA, the CDR3 is TGTGCCAGCAGCCGGACAGGGAGCACAGATACGCAGTATTTT.

This clone has a handful of counts. V and J are TRBV9 and TRBJ2-2, with TRBD2 identical over 12 bases. CDR1 is SGDLS and CDR2 is YYNGEE in the germline V gene. The V gene end was trimmed by 0 bases and the J gene end by 7 bases; junction bases not matched to a gene: 4. The CDR3 covers 16 residues. The DNA for the CDR3 is TGTGCCAGCAGCGTAGCTAGCGGGAGGGTCCACGGGGAGCTGTTTTTT. This codes for CASSVASGRVHGELFF.

This clone was seen a single time. The chain employs TRBV5-1 and TRBJ2-7; 9 bases line up with TRBD1. The J segment lost 4 bases and the V segment lost 2 bases, leaving 4 bases of the junction unmatched. The CDR3 loop spans 14 amino acids. The V gene's germline CDR1 is SGHRS and CDR2 YFSETQ. The CDR3 here is CASSFGTGKYEQYF. The DNA of the CDR3 is TGCGCCAGCAGCTTTGGGACAGGGAAATACGAGCAGTACTTC.

V gene TRBV19 combines with J gene TRBJ2-5, with TRBD2 matching over 11 bases. The germline V gene has CDR1 LNHDA and CDR2 SQIVND (reference sequence). The ends lost 3 bases at V and 0 bases at J; junction bases unmatched: 0. CDR3 length: 15 amino acids. For the CDR3, the DNA is TGTGCCAGTAGTATGACTAGCGGGGACCAAGAGACCCAGTACTTC. Protein product: CASSMTSGDQETQYF.

The J gene is TRBJ2-2, the V gene TRBV6-2 or TRBV6-3; 12 nucleotides line up with TRBD2. The length of the CDR3 is 18 residues. CDR1 and CDR2 from the germline V gene are MNHEY and SVGEGT. J was trimmed by 8 bases and V by 0 bases; bases with no gene match: 10. The CDR3 sequence: CASSYSSLLAGGQGELFF. DNA of the CDR3: TGTGCCAGCAGTTACTCGTCCCTACTAGCGGGAGGACAGGGGGAGCTGTTTTTT.

This chain joins TRBV30 and TRBJ1-6; weak D call: TRBD1 (6 bases). V lost 4 bases and J lost 9, with 19 bases in between. Per the germline V gene, CDR1 is GTSNPN and CDR2 is SVGIG (reference sequence). CDR3 size: 15 residues. The CDR3 spells CAWNPSTGFFSPLHF. CDR3 bases: TGTGCCTGGAACCCTTCGACAGGTTTTTTTTCACCCCTCCACTTT.

V and J are TRBV5-1 and TRBJ2-3, with a possible D match to TRBD2 (5 bases). The germline gives CDR1 SGHRS, CDR2 YFSETQ. V was clipped by 1 base and J by 4 bases, with 13 bases between them. The CDR3 length is 15 residues. The CDR3 nucleotides read TGCGCCAGCAGCTTGTACGGGATTGAAGCAGATACGCAGTATTTT. Its translation is CASSLYGIEADTQYF. Full variable domain (remainder filled in from reference TRBV5-1 and TRBJ2-3): KAGVTQTPRYLIKTRGQQVTLSCSPISGHRSVSWYQQTPGQGLQFLFEYFSETQRNKGNFPGRFSGRQFSNSRSEMNVSTLELGDSALYLCASSLYGIEADTQYFGPGTRLTVL.

The V call is TRBV7-8, the J call TRBJ2-7; 13 bases are a match to TRBD2. Germline V lookup: CDR1 SGHVS, CDR2 FQNEAQ. The CDR3 consists of 15 residues. Losses at the gene ends were 4 bases for V and 2 bases for J; bases not matched to a gene: 2. In nucleotides, the CDR3 is TGTGCCAGCAGCTCGACTAGCGGGAGGCCCTACGAGCAGTACTTC. Amino acid sequence: CASSSTSGRPYEQYF.

The chain combines TRBV6-5 with TRBJ2-7; perhaps TRBD2 as D (7 bases). Trimming left V 11 bases short and J 6 bases short, with 23 bases between. The CDR3 runs to 14 residues. CDR1 MNHEY and CDR2 SVGAGI come from the germline V gene. CDR3 in DNA: TGTGCCGGTCGGCGGGGGCCAGCAGGGGCCGAGCAGTACTTC. Residues: CAGRRGPAGAEQYF.

A remark on this clone: One end of the junction is discordant with germline, which a read error may explain. The chain employs TRBV5-1 and TRBJ2-3, with TRBD2 matching over 7 bases. The CDR3 covers 15 residues. Germline V gene data show CDR1 as SGHRS and CDR2 as YFSETQ. CDR3 in amino acids: CARSALGGGTDTQYF. DNA for the CDR3: TGCGCCCGCAGCGCTTTGGGGGGGGGCACAGATACGCAGTATTTT.

The V and J genes are TRBV25-1 and TRBJ2-7; no clear D. Trimming removed 1 base from V and 5 bases from J, with 6 bases in between. This CDR3 is 12 amino acids long. Germline V CDR1 and CDR2: MGHDK, SYGVNS. DNA for the CDR3: TGTGCCAGCAGTGAATTGGTAGACGAGCAGTACTTC. Translating gives CASSELVDEQYF.

The table lists this clone with a few counts. This rearrangement joins TRBV19 to TRBJ2-2; maybe TRBD1 (5 bases). Trimming took 1 base from V and 3 from J, leaving 9 bases between them. Per germline, CDR1 LNHDA and CDR2 SQIVND (reference sequence). The CDR3 loop spans 15 amino acids. CDR3 sequence: CASSIGAGHTGELFF. CDR3 coding DNA: TGTGCCAGTAGTATAGGTGCAGGGCACACCGGGGAGCTGTTTTTT.

This clone was found a few times. The chain couples TRBV6-5 to TRBJ1-1, with 7 bases lining up with TRBD1. This CDR3 has 16 amino acids. Losses at the gene ends were 0 bases for V and 5 bases for J; bases not matched to a gene: 9. Per the germline V gene, CDR1 is MNHEY and CDR2 is SVGAGI. CDR3 loop: CASSYSIGAGGTEAFF. CDR3 DNA: TGTGCCAGCAGTTACTCAATTGGGGCAGGGGGAACTGAAGCTTTCTTT.

About this clone itself: One end of the junction does not line up with germline, which may come from a read error. The gene calls are TRBV12-3 or TRBV12-4 and TRBJ1-2; the D is unclear. CDR3 length: 12 amino acids. The CDR3: CASSKATGGYIF. CDR3 DNA: TGTGCCAGCAGTAAGGCCACGGGTGGCTACATCTTC.

The chain links TRBV14 to TRBJ1-1; D not certain. The CDR3 covers 18 residues. The V end was cut by 4 bases, the J end by 1 base, with 22 bases between. CDR1 is SGHDN and CDR2 is FVKESK in the germline V gene. As DNA, the CDR3 is TGTGCCAGCAGCCGAGTCGGTTTATCCCCATCCCGGAACACTGAAGCTTTCTTT. This codes for CASSRVGLSPSRNTEAFF. The full variable domain, with the rest looked up from reference TRBV14 and TRBJ1-1, is EAGVTQFPSHSVIEKGQTVTLRCDPISGHDNLYWYRRVMGKEIKFLLHFVKESKQDESGMPNNRFLAERTGGTYSTLKVQPAELEDSGVYFCASSRVGLSPSRNTEAFFGQGTRLTVV.

The rearrangement uses TRBV4-3 and TRBJ2-1; TRBD2 matches 11 bases. CDR1 and CDR2 from the germline V gene are LGHNA and YSLEER. The V gene end was trimmed by 2 bases and the J gene end by 5 bases; junction bases not matched to a gene: 8. The CDR3 length is 17 residues. CDR3 region: CASSQPIGLAGNNEQFF. The CDR3 region has the DNA TGCGCCAGCAGCCAACCGATCGGACTAGCGGGCAACAATGAGCAGTTCTTC.

This rearrangement joins TRBV5-1 to TRBJ1-2; the D is unclear. The length of the CDR3 is 16 residues. Looked up from germline, CDR1 is SGHRS and CDR2 is YFSETQ. The V end lost 0 bases, the J end lost 0 bases, and 12 bases lay between the germline ends. The CDR3: CASSLDPTRSNYGYTF. Written as DNA, the CDR3 is TGCGCCAGCAGCTTGGACCCAACAAGATCTAACTATGGCTACACCTTC.

The V and J genes are TRBV4-1 and TRBJ2-3, with 9 positions matching TRBD1. From germline, CDR1 is MGHRA and CDR2 YSYEKL. The junction had 4 bases not matched to a gene; V was cut back by 8 bases and J by 1 base. The CDR3 is 14 amino acids. CDR3 DNA sequence: TGCGCCAGCTCCGACAGGGGGGGCACAGATACGCAGTATTTT. Translating it yields CASSDRGGTDTQYF.

DNA for the CDR3: TGCAGCGTTGGGGGCGCTAGCTATGGCTACACCTTC. Protein product: CSVGGASYGYTF. The chain couples TRBV29-1 to TRBJ1-2, with a weak D call TRBD1 (5 bases). V was pared by 4 bases and J by 4 bases, with 10 bases between. This CDR3 spans 12 amino acids. Germline values: CDR1 SQVTM, CDR2 ANQGSEA.

This clone has only one observation. V is TRBV7-9 and J is TRBJ2-1; TRBD2 is a possible D gene (6 bases). V lost 7 bases, J lost 7 bases, and 23 bases lay in between. CDR1 and CDR2 (germline): SEHNR, FQNEAQ (reference sequence). CDR3 length equals 16 residues. As DNA, the CDR3 is TGTGCCAGCACCATCTCTTGGGTCCGGGGGTCGAATGAGCAGTTCTTC. Its translation is CASTISWVRGSNEQFF.

The chain carries TRBV9 and TRBJ2-3; possibly TRBD2 for D (5 bases). Germline CDR1 reads SGDLS; CDR2 reads YYNGEE. Trimming pared 4 bases from V and 2 bases from J, leaving 17 bases between. The CDR3 is 16 residues long. The CDR3 region has the DNA TGTGCCAGCAGCTTTGCCGCCACGGGGTCCACAGATACGCAGTATTTT. Its protein is CASSFAATGSTDTQYF.

The rearrangement uses TRBV11-2 and TRBJ1-1; TRBD1 might be the D (5 bases). Trimming took 4 bases from V and 0 from J, leaving 6 bases between them. This CDR3 has 13 residues. Germline V lookup: CDR1 SGHAT, CDR2 FQNNGV. CDR3 nucleotide sequence: TGTGCCAGCAGCTGGGACTTGAACACTGAAGCTTTCTTT. Protein product: CASSWDLNTEAFF.